This T cell receptor beta chain was sequenced during a study of cytomegalovirus exposure and HLA in healthy donors. The wider study: The 120 validation repertoires and the approximately 640 first-cohort repertoires shared a platform, a later analysis reported. Study-wide findings and caveats: Most TCR sequences proved rare, with some public TCRs found in many donors. It was found in a later analysis that first-cohort TCR clusters tended to co-occur in the approximately 130 validation repertoires.

About this clone itself: The antigen remains undetermined.

Germline CDR1 reads SGHAT; CDR2 reads FQNNGV. The CDR3 contains 15 residues. V dropped 5 bases and J dropped 7; count of bases not matched to a gene: 13. Produced via immunoSEQ multiplex PCR; TCRdb's table is partial and in-frame only. The profile shows about 190,000 clones, 80% to 85% of them singletons. The sample consisted of PBMCs. The sequence derives from a woman aged 18-35 years in good health and CMV-seropositive. V is TRBV11-2 and J is TRBJ1-2, with 7 bases identical to TRBD1. CDR3 sequence (DNA): TGTGCCAGCAGCGTCGGGACAGCCAGTTTCGGTGGCTACACCTTC. Protein: CASSVGTASFGGYTF.